A few counts support the clone carrying this TCR beta chain. The antigen is undetermined. ViraFEST used viral peptide pools to expand antigen-specific CD4+ T cells before sequencing. Culture proceeded for approximately nine days, and CD4+ T cells were then isolated. The healthy vaccine recipients, who had no prior SARS-CoV-2 infection, showed negative nucleocapsid antibodies. A density of more than 1.5 million PBMC per well was used; these cells were cultured with approximately 9.3 IU/ml IL-2 and around 9.6 ug/ml peptides. Both day 3 and day 7 saw half the medium replaced with IL-2 medium. This table comes from immunoSEQ multiplex PCR, and its TCRdb copy is limited to in-frame clones, with some not included. The sample shows roughly 50,000 clones, approximately 79% of them seen only once. The sample comes from a study of vaccination effects on CD4 cells after COVID-19. Study background: Every participant took two doses of the BNT162b2 or mRNA-1273 vaccine.

Trimming cost V 6 bases and J 3 bases, with 14 bases left between them. This CDR3 contains 14 residues. Per germline, CDR1 LNHDA and CDR2 SQIVND (reference sequence). The clonotype comes from a human donor who received a COVID-19 vaccine. Material: CD4+ T cells from PBMCs cultured with HCoV-OC43 spike peptides, obtained before COVID-19 vaccination. Subset meaning: HCoV-OC43 spike overlapping peptide pool stimulation. V and J are TRBV19 and TRBJ1-2; maybe TRBD1 (5 bases). The CDR3 is CASRGQGEHYGYTF. The CDR3 nucleotides are TGTGCCAGTAGGGGCCAGGGAGAACACTATGGCTACACCTTC.